This T cell receptor (beta chain) was sequenced in a study of regulatory T cells in long-lasting Graves disease. Study summary: Graves' disease counted as persistent after over 5 years of antithyroid drugs with positive TSH receptor antibodies. Broader study findings: Preferential use of TRBV28, TRBJ1-2 and TRBJ2-5 was seen in persistent disease.

According to the study, TCR beta libraries were built with iRepertoire HTBI primers and CDR3-region Arm-PCR. MiXCR, applied by TCRdb to the multiplex PCR reads, yields one record per CDR3 protein. This sample yields some 300,000 distinct CDR3 sequences, of which around 21% are seen a single time; just over 55% belongs to the top ten. Time point denoted: persistent/refractory GD, antithyroid drugs over 5 years with positive TRAb. With RNA extracted from PBMCs as input, the TCR library was made. Into tubes containing EDTA, approximately 8.5 milliliters of peripheral blood were drawn. Concerning this clonotype itself: Antigen unknown.

CDR1 and CDR2 (germline): SGHVS, FQNEAQ. With 3 bases clipped from V and 6 bases from J, the junction kept 8 bases outside the gene matches. This CDR3 has 15 amino acids. The rearrangement uses TRBV7-8 and TRBJ2-1, with TRBD2 identical over 7 bases. This TCR was sampled from a female donor with Graves disease. Sequenced here: peripheral blood mononuclear cells (PBMCs), sampled when the disease was refractory, from a patient treated with antithyroid drugs. The CDR3 loop reads CASSFSREGLNEQFF. The CDR3 nucleotides are TGTGCCAGCAGCTTTTCGAGGGAGGGCCTCAATGAGCAGTTCTTC. Based on the CDR3 plus reference TRBV7-8 and TRBJ2-1, the full variable domain is GAGVSQSPRYKVAKRGQDVALRCDPISGHVSLFWYQQALGQGPEFLTYFQNEAQLDKSGLPSDRFFAERPEGSVSTLKIQRTQQEDSAVYLCASSFSREGLNEQFFGPGTRLTVL.